Detailed here is one TCR beta chain. The target antigen is unknown. The CDR3 ends on some other residue instead of the conserved phenylalanine or tryptophan, so this is likely a read error. No DNA is shown, since the ends of the CDR3 on it are uncertain; the CDR3 is the one TCRdb lists. TCRdb's copy holds only in-frame clones and misses some; the assay was immunoSEQ multiplex PCR. The sample has about 38,000 clones; more than 75% are singletons. The data derive from a study of a mutant IDH1 vaccine in newly diagnosed glioma. Study overall: With temozolomide cycles, or 4-6 weeks after radiotherapy alone, vaccination was started. Study-level findings and limits: The study observed vaccine-induced immune responses in 90% to 95% of patients.

Time point in this sample: week 5, during vaccination. What each vaccine dose contained was 300 ug of mutant IDH1 20-mer peptide, accompanied by topical imiquimod. The CDR3 is 11 amino acids in total, end residues counted. Looked up from germline, CDR1 is GTSNPN and CDR2 is SVGIG (reference sequence). This TCR was recovered from a man in his forties with glioma. This chain connects TRBV30 to TRBJ1-5. The sequences come from PBMCs, collected from a glioma patient whose treatment included an IDH1 peptide vaccine. The CDR3 reads CASQGIVPNQP.